This TCR beta chain was observed in a study of T-cell reconstitution after alpha-beta-depleted transplantation in children. Study results and limitations: Reports say that about two months after transplant, the alpha-beta T cells came out of several hundred graft clones that had expanded. After one year, T-cell counts and TCRbeta diversity mostly came from new T cells.

On this clonotype itself: Its antigen is still unknown.

Library preparation (for TCRbeta) was performed with unique molecular identifiers. TCRdb used MiXCR to reprocess the PCR reads, holding one entry per CDR3 protein. The sample lists about 980,000 distinct CDR3 sequences; around 30% were seen once. CDR1 and CDR2 (germline): LNHDA, SQIVND (reference sequence). The CDR3 extends over 14 amino acids. V was shortened by 6 bases and J by 0 bases, with 11 bases between the two germline ends. The source material was PBMCs, mostly from graft donor cells, sampled 360 days after TCRalphabeta/CD19-depleted stem cell transplant. This receptor was identified in a boy younger than two who had a stem cell transplant for SCID, so the T cells may come from the graft donor. The V and J genes are TRBV19 and TRBJ1-1, with D uncertain. CDR3 protein: CASSTDKMNTEAFF. In nucleotides, the CDR3 is TGTGCCAGTAGCACAGACAAAATGAACACTGAAGCTTTCTTT.